These 10 T cell receptor beta chains share one sample of origin, sequenced in a study of long-term antiretroviral therapy in people with HIV. Researchers report immunoSEQ v3.0 was run at survey level. Using immunoSEQ multiplex PCR, the repertoire was profiled, and TCRdb retains in-frame clones only, with some absent. Of around 29,000 clones listed, about nine tenths were seen once; the top ten hold approximately 8%. This material consisted of unsorted PBMCs, taken 3.2 years before starting antiretroviral therapy. These receptors originate from a man aged 45-65 years with HIV.

This sequence joins TRBV4-2 and TRBJ1-4; weak D call: TRBD1 (6 bases). V was pared by 4 bases and J by 3 bases, with 18 bases between. The CDR3 length is 17 residues. In germline, CDR1 is LGHNA, CDR2 YNFKEQ. The CDR3 region has the DNA TGTGCCAGCAGCCCTTTTGCCGGGGGGCTTTCTAATGAAAAACTGTTTTTT. As protein: CASSPFAGGLSNEKLFF.

The chain couples TRBV4-2 to TRBJ1-1, with D possibly TRBD1 on 5 matching bases. The CDR3 has 14 residues. The ends were cut back, 3 bases at V and 0 bases at J, with 8 bases in the middle. Per germline, CDR1 LGHNA and CDR2 YNFKEQ. This chain's CDR3 is CASSQGVLNTEAFF. Here the CDR3 DNA reads TGTGCCAGCAGCCAGGGGGTCCTGAACACTGAAGCTTTCTTT.

The chain joins TRBV10-2 to TRBJ1-1; D remains unclear. This CDR3 has 10 residues. V was clipped by 6 bases and J by 5 bases, with 4 bases between them. Germline V gene lookup returns CDR1 WSHSY and CDR2 SAAADI. CDR3 region: CASRGTEAFF. Here the CDR3 DNA reads TGCGCCAGCAGGGGGACTGAAGCTTTCTTT.

This clone showed up just once. V usage is TRBV4-2 and J usage is TRBJ1-1, with TRBD1 matching over 7 bases. The CDR3 length is 15 residues. Germline V gene sequence: CDR1 LGHNA, CDR2 YNFKEQ. The J segment lost 0 bases and the V segment lost 1 base, leaving 2 bases of the junction unmatched. In DNA, the CDR3 is TGTGCCAGCAGCCAAGGACAGGGAATGAACACTGAAGCTTTCTTT. It translates to CASSQGQGMNTEAFF.

This clone has just one count. The chain links TRBV6-5 to TRBJ1-3; D may be TRBD1 (6 bases). This CDR3 has 14 amino acids. Germline-derived CDR1 and CDR2 are MNHEY and SVGAGI. Trimming left V 6 bases short and J 0 bases short, with 9 bases between. This chain's CDR3 is CASRPTGSGNTIYF. As DNA, the CDR3 is TGTGCCAGCAGGCCGACAGGCTCTGGAAACACCATATATTTT.

The genes are TRBV5-6 and TRBJ1-1; 9 bases fit TRBD1. Trimming cost V 4 bases and J 1 base; bases outside gene matches: 5. Germline V gene data show CDR1 as SGHDT and CDR2 as YYEEEE. The CDR3 consists of 15 residues. The CDR3 DNA reads TGTGCCAGCAGCCCCCAGGACAGGGGGAACACTGAAGCTTTCTTT. This translates into CASSPQDRGNTEAFF.

The chain joins TRBV6-1 to TRBJ2-2, with TRBD2 matching over 15 bases. CDR1 and CDR2 (germline): MNHNS, SASEGT. This CDR3 contains 19 residues. V lost 1 base, J lost 4 bases, and 7 bases stayed unmatched. CDR3 sequence (DNA): TGTGCCAGCAGTGAAGGGGGACTAGCGGGGGGTGTGGTCACCGGGGAGCTGTTTTTT. It translates to CASSEGGLAGGVVTGELFF.

V usage is TRBV2 and J usage is TRBJ2-5; a weak D match, TRBD1 (6 bases). CDR3 size: 13 residues. V was clipped by 3 bases and J by 5 bases, with 10 bases between them. Germline values: CDR1 SNHLY, CDR2 FYNNEI. Written as DNA, the CDR3 is TGTGCCAGCAGTGACGTAGGGGGTGAGACCCAGTACTTC. Amino acid sequence: CASSDVGGETQYF.

This clone was seen once. V usage is TRBV10-1 and J usage is TRBJ2-1; D remains unclear. V was trimmed by 6 bases and J by 0 bases, leaving 12 bases between them. Germline V gives CDR1 WNHNN, CDR2 SYGVQD (reference sequence). CDR3 size: 15 residues. For the CDR3, the DNA is TGCGCCAGCAGCTATGACCTACGCTCCTACAATGAGCAGTTCTTC. Its translation: CASSYDLRSYNEQFF.

The chain links TRBV29-1 to TRBJ2-3; possibly TRBD1 for D (5 bases). The CDR3 runs to 14 residues. V was clipped by 6 bases and J by 0 bases, with 13 bases between them. Germline CDR1 and CDR2: SQVTM and ANQGSEA. The CDR3 region is CSVETSGSTDTQYF. DNA of the CDR3: TGCAGCGTCGAAACCTCAGGGAGCACAGATACGCAGTATTTT.